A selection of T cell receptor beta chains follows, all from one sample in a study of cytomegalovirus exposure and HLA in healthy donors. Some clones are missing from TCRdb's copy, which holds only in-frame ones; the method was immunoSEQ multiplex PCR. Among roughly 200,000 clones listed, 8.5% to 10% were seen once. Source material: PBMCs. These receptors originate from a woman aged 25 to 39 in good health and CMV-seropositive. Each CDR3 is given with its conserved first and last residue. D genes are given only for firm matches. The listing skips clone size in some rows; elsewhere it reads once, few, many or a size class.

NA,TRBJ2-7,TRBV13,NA,CASSFLQGYEQYF,TGTGCCAGCAGCTTTCTCCAGGGATACGAGCAGTACTTC
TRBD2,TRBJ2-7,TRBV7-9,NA,CASSPRLAGGLANEQYF,TGTGCCAGCAGCCCTCGACTAGCGGGAGGTCTAGCGAACGAGCAGTACTTC
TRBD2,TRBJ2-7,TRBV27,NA,CASSLGLLAGVYEQYF,TGTGCCAGCAGTTTAGGGCTCCTAGCGGGAGTCTACGAGCAGTACTTC
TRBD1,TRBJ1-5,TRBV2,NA,CASKGQVNQPQHF,TGTGCCAGCAAGGGACAGGTGAATCAGCCCCAGCATTTT
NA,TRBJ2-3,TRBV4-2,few,CASSQRPQGGENADTQYF,TGTGCCAGCAGCCAAAGGCCCCAGGGGGGAGAGAATGCAGATACGCAGTATTTT
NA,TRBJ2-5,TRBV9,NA,CASSALARETQYF,TGTGCCAGCAGCGCCTTAGCGCGGGAGACCCAGTACTTC
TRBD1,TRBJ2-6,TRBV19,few,CASMMRDRDYSGANVLTF,TGTGCCAGTATGATGCGGGACAGGGACTACTCTGGGGCCAACGTCCTGACTTTC
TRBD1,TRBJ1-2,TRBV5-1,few,CASSLVGTDYGYTF,TGCGCCAGCAGCTTGGTTGGGACAGACTATGGCTACACCTTC
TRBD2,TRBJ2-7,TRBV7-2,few,CASTLRGASGTYEQYF,TGTGCCAGCACCCTAAGGGGAGCTAGCGGTACCTACGAGCAGTACTTC
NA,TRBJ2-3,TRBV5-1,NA,CASSPSGKADTQYF,TGCGCCAGCAGCCCAAGCGGTAAGGCGGATACGCAGTATTTT
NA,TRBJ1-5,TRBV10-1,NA,CAGAGLTGPQHF,TGCGCCGGAGCGGGCCTTACCGGTCCCCAGCATTTT
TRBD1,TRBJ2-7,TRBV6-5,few,CASRRSAGGEQYF,TGTGCCAGCAGGAGGTCGGCAGGGGGCGAGCAGTACTTC
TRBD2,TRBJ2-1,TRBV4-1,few,CASSASGIQYNEQFF,TGCGCCAGCTCGGCAAGCGGGATTCAATACAATGAGCAGTTCTTC
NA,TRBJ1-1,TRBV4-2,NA,CASRSGWGNTEAFF,TGTGCCAGCAGGTCGGGGTGGGGGAACACTGAAGCTTTCTTT
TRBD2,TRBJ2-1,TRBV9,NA,CASSVNAGEHNEQFF,TGTGCCAGCAGCGTAAACGCGGGAGAACACAATGAGCAGTTCTTC
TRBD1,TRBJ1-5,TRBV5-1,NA,CASSLGQGSYQPQHF,TGCGCCAGCAGCTTGGGACAGGGAAGCTATCAGCCCCAGCATTTT
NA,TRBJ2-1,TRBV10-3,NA,CAISESGVYRSSYNEQFF,TGTGCCATCAGTGAGTCAGGGGTTTATCGGAGCTCCTACAATGAGCAGTTCTTC
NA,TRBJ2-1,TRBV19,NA,CASSIGPGRTTYNEQFF,TGTGCCAGTAGTATAGGACCGGGACGGACTACATACAATGAGCAGTTCTTC
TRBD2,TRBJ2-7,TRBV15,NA,CATSSDGGRRGPHEQYF,TGTGCCACCAGCAGTGACGGCGGGAGGCGAGGCCCCCACGAGCAGTACTTC
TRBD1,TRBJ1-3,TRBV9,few,CASSGGTGSGNTIYF,TGTGCCAGCAGCGGTGGGACAGGGAGTGGAAACACCATATATTTT
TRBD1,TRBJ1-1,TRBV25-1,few,CASSEAGGANEAFF,TGTGCCAGCAGTGAGGCAGGGGGCGCAAATGAAGCTTTCTTT
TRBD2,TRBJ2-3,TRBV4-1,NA,CASSQTSGSSDTQYF,TGCGCCAGCAGCCAGACTAGCGGGAGTTCAGATACGCAGTATTTT
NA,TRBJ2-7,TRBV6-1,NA,CASTRGAYEQYF,TGTGCCAGCACTAGGGGTGCCTACGAGCAGTACTTC
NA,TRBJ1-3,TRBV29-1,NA,CSVRQALTGNTIYF,TGCAGCGTCAGACAGGCTCTCACTGGAAACACCATATATTTT
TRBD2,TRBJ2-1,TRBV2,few,CASRSGTSGTNEQFF,TGTGCCAGCAGGTCTGGGACTAGCGGGACTAATGAGCAGTTCTTC
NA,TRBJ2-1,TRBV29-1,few,CSVVGGAGHNEQFF,TGCAGCGTTGTTGGGGGGGCCGGACACAATGAGCAGTTCTTC
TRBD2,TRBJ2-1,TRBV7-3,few,CASSLSGTDYNEQFF,TGTGCCAGCAGCCTGAGCGGGACTGATTACAATGAGCAGTTCTTC
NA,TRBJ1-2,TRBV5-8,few,CASSSRLYGYTF,TGTGCCAGCAGCTCGAGGCTGTATGGCTACACCTTC
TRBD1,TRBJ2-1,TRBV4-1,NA,CASSRQGLDNEQFF,TGCGCCAGCAGCCGACAGGGCCTGGACAATGAGCAGTTCTTC
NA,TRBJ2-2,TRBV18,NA,CASSPRLNTGELFF,TGTGCCAGCTCACCGAGACTTAACACCGGGGAGCTGTTTTTT
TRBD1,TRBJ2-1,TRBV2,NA,CASREGWQGAIEQFF,TGTGCCAGCAGGGAGGGTTGGCAGGGGGCGATTGAGCAGTTCTTC
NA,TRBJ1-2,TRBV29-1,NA,CSVDFGGLDYGYTF,TGCAGCGTTGACTTCGGGGGTTTGGACTATGGCTACACCTTC
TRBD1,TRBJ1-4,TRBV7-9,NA,CASSLGGTGGTNEKLFF,TGTGCCAGCAGCTTAGGAGGGACAGGGGGGACGAATGAAAAACTGTTTTTT
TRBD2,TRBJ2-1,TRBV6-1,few,CASSELSGRAGEQFF,TGTGCCAGCAGTGAACTCAGCGGGAGGGCCGGTGAGCAGTTCTTC
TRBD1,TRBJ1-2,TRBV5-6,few,CASSPWDRSNYGYTF,TGTGCCAGCAGCCCCTGGGACAGGTCTAACTATGGCTACACCTTC